This TCR beta chain is from a study of T cell responses to AZD1222 COVID-19 vaccine. Germline lookup yields CDR1 MRHNA and CDR2 SNTAGT. The CDR3 is 12 amino acids. V was clipped by 6 bases and J by 4 bases, with 10 bases between them. Assay: immunoSEQ multiplex PCR; the TCRdb copy retains only in-frame clones and omits some. The sample includes roughly 150,000 clones, about nine tenths of them seen just once. This sequence was found in an adult in good health. The gene calls are TRBV6-4 and TRBJ2-7; no firm D call. The sample here was peripheral blood, taken on day 0 of AZD1222 vaccination. CDR3 DNA sequence: TGTGCCAGCAGCGCCCAACGATACGAGCAGTACTTC. Amino acid sequence: CASSAQRYEQYF.